A selection of T cell receptor beta chains follows, all from one sample in a study of T cells in narcolepsy. The assay was immunoSEQ multiplex PCR, and TCRdb's table has in-frame clones only and misses some. The sample yields 30,000 to 40,000 clones, more than 65% seen once. The sequenced material came from memory (CD45RA-) CD4+ T cells from blood. The receptors were sampled from a human donor in good health. The CDR3 runs from the conserved cysteine through the conserved F or W. Each record gives: clone size, D gene, J gene, V gene, CDR3 protein, CDR3 DNA. D genes are given only for firm matches. Only part of the rows carry a size: once, few, many, or a class if the clone is expanded.

>few|TRBD1|TRBJ1-6|TRBV18
CASSETGGRKSPLHF
TGTGCCAGCTCAGAGACAGGGGGCCGGAAATCACCCCTCCACTTT
>once|-|TRBJ1-5|TRBV6-1
CASSEDRWNQPQHF
TGTGCCAGCAGTGAAGACAGGTGGAATCAGCCCCAGCATTTT
>-|-|TRBJ1-4|TRBV4-1
CASSQGKLRVATNEKLFF
TGCGCCAGCAGCCAAGGAAAGCTCAGGGTTGCAACTAATGAAAAACTGTTTTTT
>-|-|TRBJ1-2|TRBV5-1
CASSFGTLDNYGYTF
TGCGCCAGCAGCTTCGGGACATTGGACAACTATGGCTACACCTTC
>once|TRBD1|TRBJ2-5|TRBV7-2
CASSPRDRAYQETQYF
TGTGCCAGCAGCCCGAGGGACAGGGCTTACCAAGAGACCCAGTACTTC
>-|-|TRBJ2-1|TRBV10-2
CASRPSVTYNEQFF
TGCGCCAGCAGACCTAGCGTCACCTACAATGAGCAGTTCTTC
>-|TRBD2|TRBJ2-1|TRBV5-4
CASSLERGRGNEQFF
TGTGCCAGCAGCTTAGAGCGGGGTCGGGGCAATGAGCAGTTCTTC
>-|-|TRBJ1-1|TRBV5-8
CASSWTAPSMNTEAFF
TGTGCCAGCAGCTGGACGGCCCCCTCCATGAACACTGAAGCTTTCTTT
>-|TRBD2|TRBJ2-1|TRBV7-8
CASSKPGLPNEQFF
TGTGCCAGCAGCAAACCGGGACTACCTAATGAGCAGTTCTTC
>-|-|TRBJ1-6|TRBV27
CASSFPGGSNSPLHF
TGTGCCAGCAGTTTTCCTGGGGGATCAAATTCACCCCTCCACTTT
>-|TRBD1|TRBJ1-4|TRBV7-9
CASSSGTGATNEKLFF
TGTGCCAGCAGCTCCGGGACAGGGGCAACTAATGAAAAACTGTTTTTT
>-|-|TRBJ2-5|TRBV5-1
CASSDFGSVETQYF
TGCGCCAGCAGCGACTTCGGTTCCGTGGAGACCCAGTACTTC
>once|-|TRBJ2-2|TRBV30
CAVGGGYTGELFF
TGTGCCGTCGGGGGTGGGTACACCGGGGAGCTGTTTTTT
>-|TRBD1|TRBJ2-1|TRBV6-6
CASSRQGAGGEQFF
TGTGCCAGCAGCCGACAGGGGGCTGGAGGTGAGCAGTTCTTC
>-|TRBD2|TRBJ2-3|TRBV5-4
CASSLAGATDTQYF
TGTGCCAGCAGTCTAGCGGGGGCCACAGATACGCAGTATTTT
>-|TRBD1|TRBJ1-5|TRBV30
CAWSGGGQGGLRGQPQHF
TGTGCCTGGAGTGGAGGGGGACAGGGGGGCCTAAGGGGTCAGCCCCAGCATTTT
>once|-|TRBJ1-2|TRBV6-5
CASSYSGANYGYTF
TGTGCCAGCAGTTACTCAGGGGCTAACTATGGCTACACCTTC
>-|-|TRBJ1-4|TRBV15
CATSRLPGAKEKLFF
TGTGCCACCAGCAGACTTCCGGGGGCGAAGGAAAAACTGTTTTTT
>-|TRBD1|TRBJ2-7|TRBV10-3
CAIRGRDSINYEQYF
TGTGCCATCAGGGGAAGGGACAGCATAAACTACGAGCAGTACTTC
>-|-|TRBJ1-2|TRBV7-2
CASSLGIVAHYGYTF
TGTGCCAGCAGCCTTGGCATCGTAGCGCACTATGGCTACACCTTC
>-|TRBD1|TRBJ2-5|TRBV5-1
CASSSQGIEETQYF
TGCGCCAGCAGCTCACAGGGGATAGAGGAGACCCAGTACTTC
>-|TRBD1|TRBJ1-5|TRBV2
CASRRTGNSNQPQHF
TGTGCCAGCAGACGGACAGGCAATAGCAATCAGCCCCAGCATTTT
>-|-|TRBJ2-1|TRBV7-3
CASSSPPDRALFF
TGTGCCAGCAGCTCCCCACCGGATCGGGCGCTGTTCTTC
>-|-|TRBJ1-1|TRBV7-3
CASSLIQGGAEAFF
TGTGCCAGCAGCTTAATTCAGGGTGGGGCTGAAGCTTTCTTT
>-|-|TRBJ1-3|TRBV6-1
CASSLPGPLGDTIYF
TGTGCCAGCAGTTTACCGGGACCCTTGGGAGACACCATATATTTT
>few|-|TRBJ2-7|TRBV5-6
CASRSQGGLEQYF
TGTGCCAGCAGGTCCCAGGGGGGGCTCGAGCAGTACTTC
>few|-|TRBJ2-3|TRBV5-4
CACWDTRGTDTQYF
TGTGCCTGTTGGGACACGCGCGGGACAGATACGCAGTATTTT
>once|TRBD1|TRBJ2-5|TRBV10-1
CASSDGQGVEETQYF
TGCGCCAGCAGTGACGGACAGGGTGTAGAAGAGACCCAGTACTTC
>-|TRBD1|TRBJ2-1|TRBV6-6
CASGDRGSYNEQFF
TGTGCCAGCGGAGACAGGGGCTCCTACAATGAGCAGTTCTTC
>-|-|TRBJ1-1|TRBV6-6
CATSLTDLNTEAFF
TGTGCCACCTCTTTGACGGACTTGAACACTGAAGCTTTCTTT
>-|-|TRBJ2-5|TRBV5-4
CASSRGTGPGETQYF
TGTGCCAGCAGCCGCGGCACCGGACCCGGGGAGACCCAGTACTTC
>-|TRBD1|TRBJ1-2|TRBV5-6
CASSARDRGRPGYGYTF
TGTGCCAGCAGCGCCCGGGACAGGGGGCGCCCCGGCTATGGCTACACCTTC
>-|-|TRBJ1-2|TRBV10-3
CAISDSGERGYTF
TGTGCCATCAGTGACTCGGGGGAGAGAGGCTACACCTTC
>-|-|TRBJ1-2|TRBV6-1
CASSEVGQIPYGYTF
TGTGCCAGCAGTGAAGTCGGTCAGATTCCCTATGGCTACACCTTC
>once|TRBD1|TRBJ2-7|TRBV6-1
CASSVYPGQGHYEQYF
TGTGCCAGCAGTGTCTACCCGGGACAGGGGCACTACGAGCAGTACTTC
>-|-|TRBJ1-2|TRBV15
CATSRDRQTGHRDYGYTF
TGTGCCACCAGCAGAGATCGACAGACAGGCCATAGGGACTATGGCTACACCTTC
>once|-|TRBJ1-3|TRBV25-1
CASSDWGAAGNTIYF
TGTGCCAGCAGTGATTGGGGGGCAGCTGGAAACACCATATATTTT
>-|-|TRBJ1-2|TRBV19
CASTGKWVNGYTF
TGTGCCAGTACGGGGAAATGGGTGAATGGCTACACCTTC
>-|-|TRBJ1-5|TRBV27
CASSLTLNQPQHF
TGTGCCAGCAGTTTAACCCTTAATCAGCCCCAGCATTTT
>-|-|TRBJ2-7|TRBV2
CASSGAGAYEQYF
TGTGCCAGCAGTGGGGCGGGGGCATACGAGCAGTACTTC
>-|-|TRBJ1-5|TRBV9
CASRVGEPTQPQHF
TGTGCCAGCAGGGTGGGAGAGCCCACTCAGCCCCAGCATTTT
>-|TRBD1|TRBJ1-2|TRBV30
CAWSVQGEGGYTF
TGTGCCTGGAGTGTACAGGGGGAGGGTGGCTACACCTTC
>-|-|TRBJ2-5|TRBV11-3
CASSLDSDLGGTQYF
TGTGCCAGCAGCTTAGACTCCGACCTGGGTGGGACCCAGTACTTC
>-|TRBD1|TRBJ1-1|TRBV30
CAWEAPGQAITEAFF
TGTGCCTGGGAGGCCCCCGGACAGGCGATTACTGAAGCTTTCTTT
>-|TRBD1|TRBJ2-3|TRBV7-8
CASSRVPGQGGTDTQYF
TGTGCCAGCAGCCGGGTTCCGGGACAGGGAGGTACAGATACGCAGTATTTT
>-|TRBD1|TRBJ1-2|TRBV18
CASSPDRGIGYGYTF
TGTGCCAGCTCACCGGACAGGGGCATAGGGTATGGCTACACCTTC